Listed here are 10 T cell receptor beta chains from one sample, sequenced in a study of T cells in Graves' hyperthyroidism and ophthalmopathy. TCR beta CDR3 regions were amplified from RNA transcripts. TCR CDR3 underwent first-round RT-PCR with the HTBI primer set. In TCRdb, the multiplex PCR reads were re-called with MiXCR into one record per CDR3 protein. The sample consists of 300,000 to 400,000 distinct CDR3 sequences, 15% to 20% of them appearing once. The sample was blood. The origin of the receptors is a man aged 18 to 30 with Graves' ophthalmopathy.

This clonotype came up many times. The CDR3 region is CASIPLGSGTEAFF. CDR3 coding DNA: TGTGCCAGCATCCCGCTGGGCTCCGGCACTGAAGCTTTCTTT. V and J are TRBV27 and TRBJ1-1; no clear D. CDR1 is MNHEY, CDR2 SMNVEV, per germline (reference sequence). The CDR3 consists of 14 residues. Trimming pared 7 bases from V and 4 bases from J, leaving 16 bases between.

Only a few counts were recorded for this clonotype. The chain has TRBV3-1 and TRBJ2-1; 9 positions match TRBD2. Germline-derived CDR1 and CDR2 are LGHDT and YNNKEL (reference sequence). This CDR3 has 16 residues. Unmatched junction bases numbered 9, after V lost 2 bases and J lost 7 bases. The CDR3 DNA is TGTGCCAGCAGCCAATTCGGGCGGGGGGGCAGGAATGAGCAGTTCTTC. It translates to CASSQFGRGGRNEQFF.

Ten or more counts support this clonotype. The chain has TRBV5-5 and TRBJ2-7; 7 positions agree with TRBD2. Germline V lookup: CDR1 SGHKS, CDR2 YYEKEE (reference sequence). This CDR3 comprises 14 residues. With 3 bases clipped from V and 2 bases from J, the junction kept 5 bases outside the gene matches. The chain's CDR3 is CASSSGGFPYEQYF. The CDR3 DNA sequence: TGTGCCAGCAGCTCGGGAGGTTTCCCCTACGAGCAGTACTTC.

This rearrangement joins TRBV6-1 to TRBJ1-2, with TRBD1 as a possible D gene (5 bases). Germline lookup yields CDR1 MNHNS and CDR2 SASEGT. The CDR3 sequence is 15 residues long. Trimming took 1 base from V and 8 from J, leaving 17 bases between them. The CDR3 is CASSEEYKGIFGYTF. Written as DNA, the CDR3 is TGTGCCAGCAGTGAAGAGTACAAGGGGATATTCGGCTACACCTTC.

J is TRBJ1-5 and V is TRBV7-2; tentative D call: TRBD1 (5 bases). The germline V gene encodes CDR1 SGHTA and CDR2 FQGNSA. The CDR3 has 16 residues. With 2 bases removed from V and 7 bases from J, the gap between germline ends came to 18 bases. CDR3 nucleotides: TGTGCCAGCAGCTTATGGGGCCCGGATAAGGGCCAGCCCCAGCATTTT. As protein: CASSLWGPDKGQPQHF.

This clonotype was seen at least ten times. The J gene is TRBJ1-1, the V gene TRBV5-1; no firm D call. With 3 bases removed from V and 4 bases from J, the gap between germline ends came to 13 bases. The CDR3 has 14 amino acids. Germline values: CDR1 SGHRS, CDR2 YFSETQ. CDR3 in amino acids: CASSSRSGITEAFF. DNA of the CDR3: TGCGCCAGCAGCTCCCGGAGCGGAATCACTGAAGCTTTCTTT.

At least ten counts were recorded for this clonotype. The chain couples TRBV5-8 to TRBJ2-5; the match to TRBD2 covers 7 bases. CDR3 length: 17 amino acids. Trimming removed 3 bases from V and 0 bases from J; junction bases left unmatched: 11. Germline V gene lookup returns CDR1 SGHTS and CDR2 YDEGEE. This CDR3 reads CASSSGLPGTYQETQYF. CDR3 nucleotides: TGTGCCAGCAGCTCGGGACTACCGGGAACGTACCAAGAGACCCAGTACTTC.

The chain couples TRBV12-3 or TRBV12-4 to TRBJ2-1; D remains unclear. Deletions cut 4 bases from V and 3 bases from J, with 7 bases between. The CDR3 sequence is 13 residues long. In DNA form, the CDR3 reads TGTGCCAGCAGTTCCCCTTTCTACAATGAGCAGTTCTTC. It specifies CASSSPFYNEQFF.

This clonotype was seen more than once but under ten times. The rearrangement uses TRBV24-1 and TRBJ2-3; 7 nucleotides agree with TRBD1. CDR3 size: 16 residues. Germline-derived CDR1 and CDR2 are KGHDR and SFDVKD. Losses at the gene ends were 6 bases for V and 10 bases for J; bases not matched to a gene: 18. This CDR3 reads CATSPRQGPEGEAQYF. The CDR3 DNA sequence: TGTGCCACCAGTCCAAGACAGGGTCCCGAGGGGGAAGCGCAGTATTTT.

The CDR3 DNA reads as TGTGCCAGCAGCTTGTTATCCGCTATTAACACTGAAGCTTTCTTT. It translates to CASSLLSAINTEAFF. The chain employs TRBV5-4 and TRBJ1-1; D is unresolved. Germline assignment: CDR1 SGHNT and CDR2 YYREEE (reference sequence). V dropped 1 base and J dropped 2 bases, with 12 bases sitting between them. The CDR3 runs 15 residues.